Listed below are T cell receptor beta chains from one sample, sequenced in a study of blood T cell repertoires in COVID-19. Produced via immunoSEQ multiplex PCR; TCRdb's table is partial and in-frame only. The table records about 210,000 clones, approximately 90% of them present only once. Sequencing was done on a sample of peripheral blood. Receptors originate from a woman in her forties with acute or convalescent COVID-19. Both conserved end residues are part of each CDR3. Fields, in order: clone size, J gene, V gene, CDR3 length, D gene, CDR3 protein, CDR3 DNA. D genes are given only for firm matches. Clone size is stated in some rows and not others, as once, few, many or a class when expanded.

>.|TRBJ2-5|TRBV14|14|.
CASSQEDIPETQYF
TGTGCCAGCAGCCAGGAAGACATTCCAGAGACCCAGTACTTC
>.|TRBJ1-5|TRBV18|13|.
CASSPSGVQPQHF
TGTGCCAGCTCACCTTCAGGGGTTCAGCCCCAGCATTTT
>.|TRBJ1-2|TRBV24-1|13|TRBD1
CATSDEQGYGYTF
TGTGCCACCAGTGATGAACAGGGGTATGGCTACACCTTC
>.|TRBJ1-2|TRBV2|16|.
CASSEQPGLSYYGYTF
TGTGCCAGCAGTGAACAGCCAGGGCTTAGTTACTATGGCTACACCTTC
>.|TRBJ2-2|TRBV27|14|TRBD2
CASSLSGGLGELFF
TGTGCCAGCAGTTTAAGCGGGGGGCTCGGGGAGCTGTTTTTT
>.|TRBJ1-3|TRBV18|13|TRBD1
CASSPGQGNTIYF
TGTGCCAGCTCACCGGGACAGGGAAACACCATATATTTT
>.|TRBJ2-4|TRBV5-1|15|.
CASSLGTERENIQYF
TGCGCCAGCAGCTTGGGGACAGAGAGGGAAAACATTCAGTACTTC
>.|TRBJ2-2|TRBV5-4|13|.
CASSLRPRGELFF
TGTGCCAGCAGCTTACGACCTAGGGGGGAGCTGTTTTTT
>.|TRBJ2-1|TRBV6-5|15|TRBD2
CASRLGTSPNNEQFF
TGTGCCAGCAGACTCGGGACTAGTCCAAACAATGAGCAGTTCTTC
>.|TRBJ2-4|TRBV4-1|17|TRBD1
CASSHGPGQGPKNIQYF
TGCGCCAGCAGCCACGGGCCGGGACAGGGGCCCAAAAACATTCAGTACTTC
>.|TRBJ2-2|TRBV27|15|.
CASSSTGPNTGELFF
TGTGCCAGCAGTTCGACAGGTCCGAACACCGGGGAGCTGTTTTTT
>.|TRBJ2-3|TRBV21-1|11|.
CASSTVDTQYF
TGTGCCAGCAGCACCGTGGATACGCAGTATTTT
>.|TRBJ1-2|TRBV6-6|13|TRBD1
CASISGQGHGYTF
TGTGCCAGCATTTCAGGACAGGGTCATGGCTACACCTTC
>.|TRBJ1-1|TRBV3-1/TRBV3-2|14|.
CASSQVFRGSEAFF
TGTGCCAGCAGCCAAGTGTTCCGGGGAAGCGAAGCTTTCTTT
>.|TRBJ2-3|TRBV19|14|TRBD1
CASYGQGITDTQYF
TGTGCCAGTTATGGACAGGGTATCACAGATACGCAGTATTTT
>.|TRBJ1-2|TRBV9|16|.
CASSLSLRFAQAGYTF
TGTGCCAGCAGCCTCAGCCTCAGGTTTGCACAGGCTGGCTACACCTTC
>few|TRBJ1-5|TRBV4-1|15|TRBD1
CASSQAGQGSQPQHF
TGCGCCAGCAGCCAAGCGGGACAGGGAAGTCAGCCCCAGCATTTT
>once|TRBJ1-2|TRBV7-2|14|TRBD1
CASSSNSGGGGYTF
TGTGCCAGCAGCTCCAACTCAGGGGGCGGTGGCTACACCTTC
>.|TRBJ2-2|TRBV24-1|12|.
CATLSGTGELFF
TGTGCCACCCTTAGCGGTACCGGGGAGCTGTTTTTT
>.|TRBJ1-6|TRBV6-1|16|.
CASSARGGDYNSPLHF
TGTGCCAGCAGTGCCCGCGGAGGTGACTATAATTCACCTCTCCACTTT
>.|TRBJ2-1|TRBV7-2|15|TRBD2
CASSLRRGVYNEQFF
TGTGCCAGCAGCTTGCGGCGGGGGGTTTACAATGAGCAGTTCTTC
>.|TRBJ2-3|TRBV5-1|13|.
CASSFSSTDTQYF
TGCGCCAGCAGCTTTTCTAGCACAGATACGCAGTATTTT
>.|TRBJ1-2|TRBV2|13|.
CASSVLPHYGYTF
TGTGCCAGCAGTGTTCTCCCCCACTATGGCTACACCTTC
>.|TRBJ1-2|TRBV6-5|13|TRBD1
CAATTGGNYGYTF
TGTGCCGCTACCACAGGGGGCAACTATGGCTACACCTTC
>.|TRBJ1-2|TRBV6-5|11|TRBD1
CAANRGYGYTF
TGTGCCGCGAACAGGGGCTATGGCTACACCTTC
>.|TRBJ1-2|TRBV10-3|15|TRBD1
CAISGETGSFGGYTF
TGTGCCATCAGTGGCGAGACAGGGAGTTTCGGGGGCTACACCTTC
>.|TRBJ1-2|TRBV6-2/TRBV6-3|16|TRBD1
CASSYRQGAINYGYTF
TGTGCCAGCAGTTACCGACAGGGGGCTATTAACTATGGCTACACCTTC
>.|TRBJ2-1|TRBV4-1|20|TRBD2
CASSQGLLGGAGGTYNEQFF
TGCGCCAGCAGCCAAGGGCTTCTCGGGGGAGCGGGGGGCACCTACAATGAGCAGTTCTTC
>.|TRBJ1-1|TRBV5-4|11|.
CASSFQNEAFF
TGTGCCAGCAGCTTCCAGAATGAAGCTTTCTTT
>.|TRBJ2-1|TRBV5-1|14|.
CASRRDSNYNEQFF
TGCGCCAGCAGGCGGGACAGTAACTACAATGAGCAGTTCTTC
>.|TRBJ2-5|TRBV5-1|14|TRBD1
CASSLGTGNPSEYF
TGCGCCAGCAGCTTGGGGACAGGGAATCCCTCTGAGTACTTC
>.|TRBJ2-2|TRBV9|14|TRBD2
CASSVGGGTGELFF
TGTGCCAGCAGCGTTGGCGGGGGCACCGGGGAGCTGTTTTTT
>.|TRBJ1-5|TRBV19|14|.
CASSIYRGNQPQHF
TGTGCCAGTAGTATCTACAGGGGCAATCAGCCCCAGCATTTT
>.|TRBJ1-2|TRBV24-1|12|.
CANRGLLDGYTF
TGTGCCAACCGGGGGTTATTGGATGGCTACACCTTC
>.|TRBJ1-5|TRBV19|16|.
CASSIVRQGFNQPQHF
TGTGCCAGTAGTATAGTCCGGCAGGGCTTCAATCAGCCCCAGCATTTT
>.|TRBJ2-3|TRBV5-4|15|TRBD1
CASSLKGAGTDTQYF
TGTGCCAGCAGCTTGAAGGGGGCGGGCACAGATACGCAGTATTTT
>.|TRBJ2-5|TRBV10-3|18|TRBD2
CAISDVQASGADWETQYF
TGTGCCATCAGTGACGTGCAGGCTAGCGGGGCCGACTGGGAGACCCAGTACTTC
>.|TRBJ2-1|TRBV18|15|TRBD1
CASSPPRAGGNEQFF
TGTGCCAGCTCACCACCGAGAGCAGGGGGCAATGAGCAGTTCTTC
>few|TRBJ1-2|TRBV5-6|14|TRBD1
CASSPDRVGIGYTF
TGTGCCAGCAGCCCTGACAGGGTCGGTATTGGCTACACCTTC
>once|TRBJ2-1|TRBV19|13|TRBD1
CASSIGRGREQFF
TGTGCCAGTAGTATAGGTAGGGGGCGTGAGCAGTTCTTC
>.|TRBJ2-5|TRBV19|14|TRBD1
CATRERGLWETQYF
TGTGCCACCAGAGAGAGGGGGCTGTGGGAGACCCAGTACTTC
>once|TRBJ1-2|TRBV7-9|16|TRBD1
CASSRGQAQGNYGYTF
TGTGCCAGCAGCCGAGGACAGGCGCAAGGAAACTATGGCTACACCTTC
>.|TRBJ1-1|TRBV4-1|16|TRBD1
CASRLRAGGRDTEAFF
TGCGCCAGCAGACTTCGAGCAGGGGGAAGGGACACTGAAGCTTTCTTT
>once|TRBJ2-1|TRBV19|14|TRBD2
CASISGTSNNEQFF
TGTGCCAGTATCTCTGGGACTAGCAACAATGAGCAGTTCTTC
>.|TRBJ2-3|TRBV25-1|15|.
CASSAPGARGDTQYF
TGTGCCAGCAGTGCCCCCGGGGCCCGGGGGGATACGCAGTATTTT
>few|TRBJ1-6|TRBV5-1|16|.
CASSLSVRGPESPLHF
TGCGCCAGCAGCTTGAGTGTAAGGGGTCCGGAGTCACCCCTCCACTTT
>.|TRBJ1-4|TRBV7-9|17|TRBD1
CASSLGTGRLEAEKLFF
TGTGCCAGCAGCTTAGGGACAGGCAGGTTAGAGGCTGAAAAACTGTTTTTT
>.|TRBJ2-6|TRBV7-8|17|TRBD2
CASSFGTRISGANVLTF
TGTGCCAGCAGCTTCGGGACTAGGATCTCTGGGGCCAACGTCCTGACTTTC
>.|TRBJ1-2|TRBV6-5|14|TRBD1
CASIAAGQGHGYTF
TGTGCCAGCATCGCAGCGGGACAGGGCCATGGCTACACCTTC
>.|TRBJ1-1|TRBV15|14|.
CATSIWGRNTEAFF
TGTGCCACCAGCATCTGGGGGCGCAACACTGAAGCTTTCTTT
>.|TRBJ2-1|TRBV30|14|TRBD1
CAWMGDRAYNEQFF
TGTGCCTGGATGGGGGACAGGGCGTACAATGAGCAGTTCTTC
>once|TRBJ1-6|TRBV27|17|.
CASSFGRFSSYNSPLHF
TGTGCCAGCAGTTTTGGGAGGTTTAGCTCCTATAATTCACCCCTCCACTTT
>.|TRBJ1-2|TRBV6-2/TRBV6-3|11|.
CASSYSEGYTF
TGTGCCAGCAGTTACTCGGAGGGCTACACCTTC
>.|TRBJ1-1|TRBV3-1/TRBV3-2|14|.
CASSQGEGWTEAFF
TGTGCCAGCAGCCAAGGGGAGGGGTGGACTGAAGCTTTCTTT
>.|TRBJ2-3|TRBV11-2|17|TRBD2
CASSSGRGGGSTDTQYF
TGTGCCAGCAGCTCGGGCCGCGGCGGGGGGAGCACAGATACGCAGTATTTT
>.|TRBJ2-1|TRBV27|15|TRBD2
CASSLIGGRVNEQFF
TGTGCCAGCAGTTTAATCGGGGGGAGGGTCAATGAGCAGTTCTTC
>.|TRBJ1-4|TRBV5-1|16|.
CASSRQGPETNEKLFF
TGCGCCAGCAGCCGCCAGGGGCCCGAAACTAATGAAAAACTGTTTTTT
>.|TRBJ2-5|TRBV6-5|13|TRBD1
CATTQGLWETQYF
TGTGCCACCACACAGGGGTTGTGGGAGACCCAGTACTTC